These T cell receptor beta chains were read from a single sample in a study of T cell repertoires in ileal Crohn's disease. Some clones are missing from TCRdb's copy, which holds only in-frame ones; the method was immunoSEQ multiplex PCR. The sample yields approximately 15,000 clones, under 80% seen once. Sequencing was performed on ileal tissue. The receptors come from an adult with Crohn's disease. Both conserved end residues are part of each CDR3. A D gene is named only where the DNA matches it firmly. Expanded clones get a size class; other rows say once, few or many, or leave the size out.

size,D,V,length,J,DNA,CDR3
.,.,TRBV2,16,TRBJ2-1,TGTGCCAGCAGTGAAGCGCTTCCGGGGTACTACAATGAGCAGTTCTTC,CASSEALPGYYNEQFF
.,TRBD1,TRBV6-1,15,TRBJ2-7,TGTGCCAGCAGTGAAGAGCCGACAGGGGGCTACGAGCAGTACTTC,CASSEEPTGGYEQYF
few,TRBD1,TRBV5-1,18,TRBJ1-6,TGCGCCAGCAGCCAAACAGGGGCCTTACCTGCCTATAATTCACCCCTCCACTTT,CASSQTGALPAYNSPLHF
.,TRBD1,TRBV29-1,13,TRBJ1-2,TGCAGCGTTGTAAGGCAGGGGGCGGGTGGCTACACCTTC,CSVVRQGAGGYTF
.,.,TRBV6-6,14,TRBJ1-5,TGTGCCAGCAGTTACAACAGTGTTGATCAGCCCCAGCATTTT,CASSYNSVDQPQHF
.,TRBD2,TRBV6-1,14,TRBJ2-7,TGTGCCAGCAGTAGGCGGGAGGAAAACTACGAGCAGTACTTC,CASSRREENYEQYF
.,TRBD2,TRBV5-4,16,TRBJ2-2,TGTGCCAGCAGCTTGGGCCCCGGGGGGGCGGACGGGGAGCTGTTTTTT,CASSLGPGGADGELFF
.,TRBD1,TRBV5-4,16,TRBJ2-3,TGTGCCAGCAGCTTTACAGGGGGACCAGGCACAGATACGCAGTATTTT,CASSFTGGPGTDTQYF
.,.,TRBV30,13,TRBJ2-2,TGTGCCTGGAGTGTGGTGAGGGGGGGGGAGCTGTTTTTT,CAWSVVRGGELFF
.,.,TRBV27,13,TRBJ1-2,TGTGCCAGCAGTCCAGGACTCTACTATGGCTACACCTTC,CASSPGLYYGYTF
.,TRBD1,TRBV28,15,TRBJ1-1,TGTGCCAGCAGTGAACCACGCCAGGGGGGCACTGAAGCTTTCTTT,CASSEPRQGGTEAFF
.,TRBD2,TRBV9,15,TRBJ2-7,TGTGCCAGCAGCCCCCAGGGACTAGCGCACTACGAGCAGTACTTC,CASSPQGLAHYEQYF
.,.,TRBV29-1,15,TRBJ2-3,TGCAGCGTTGAGGTGTGGAGGGATAGCACAGATACGCAGTATTTT,CSVEVWRDSTDTQYF
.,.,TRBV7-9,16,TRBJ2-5,TGTGCCACTTCGCGGCGAGAGGGTAGAAGTGGAGAGACCCAGTACTTC,CATSRREGRSGETQYF
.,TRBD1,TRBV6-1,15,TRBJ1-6,TGTGCCAGCGTCACAGGGGAGCTGGGTAATTCACCCCTCCACTTT,CASVTGELGNSPLHF
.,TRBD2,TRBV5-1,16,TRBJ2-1,TGCGCCAGCAGCGGCCCGGGCGGGGGGGCCGAATATGAGCAGTTCTTC,CASSGPGGGAEYEQFF